The clone carrying this T cell receptor beta chain has more than one count but fewer than ten. This entry comes from a study of patients and donors after allogeneic stem cell transplantation. TCRdb reanalysed the RT-PCR reads using MiXCR and keeps one entry per CDR3 protein. This sample has more than 850,000 distinct CDR3 sequences, with 15% to 20% found just once. CDR3 length equals 14 residues. V gave up 7 bases and J gave up 0 bases, with 12 bases separating them. This chain connects TRBV12-3 or TRBV12-4 to TRBJ1-1; D remains unclear. The source is a human donor who was either an allogeneic HSCT recipient or a stem cell or donor lymphocyte infusion donor (not recorded which). It is not recorded whose cells these are; they may come from a transplant donor. Source material: blood, either unsorted or a sorted T cell fraction (not recorded which). CDR3 bases: TGTGCCAGCACTCCCGCTGTGATGAACACTGAAGCTTTCTTT. As protein: CASTPAVMNTEAFF.